Below, one T cell receptor (beta chain) is given with its context. The sample belongs to a study of blood T cell repertoires in COVID-19. Study background: Some COVID-19 samples were acute and others convalescent; all came from the United States, Italy and Spain. T cells, B-cell-depleted T cells, or PBMCs provided the cDNA or gDNA that served as material.

The V gene's germline CDR1 is KGHDR and CDR2 SFDVKD. The V and J ends lost 6 bases and 5 bases, in that order; junction bases with no gene match: 9. The CDR3 is made up of 16 amino acids. As processed by the authors: Counts of nucleated cells, estimated from reference gene primer amplification, were obtained. TCRdb's table, derived via immunoSEQ multiplex PCR, lists solely in-frame clones and lacks some. V and J calls and clone size are as listed in that table; D and trimming were resolved from the DNA. Of around 220,000 clones in the sample, 70% to 90% were seen once. The chain recombines TRBV24-1 with TRBJ2-2, with 9 nucleotides matching TRBD1. The receptor's source is a middle-aged woman who had recovered from COVID-19. What was sequenced was peripheral blood. CDR3 coding DNA: TGTGCCACCAGTTCTGGGATACAGGGGGCAACCGGGGAGCTGTTTTTT. Translation gives CATSSGIQGATGELFF.